The source of this TCR beta chain is a study of blood T cell repertoires in COVID-19. At the level of the study: Sample material is recorded as cDNA or gDNA derived from T cells, B-cell-depleted T cells, or PBMCs.

From germline, CDR1 is LGHNA and CDR2 YSLEER. The CDR3 length is 18 residues. Trimming removed 0 bases from V and 5 bases from J; junction bases left unmatched: 7. Authors' processing steps: Estimates of nucleated cell counts were drawn from the amplification of reference gene primers. Using immunoSEQ multiplex PCR, the repertoire was profiled, and TCRdb retains in-frame clones only, with some absent. That table supplies the V and J calls and clone size; D and trimming were determined from the DNA. Of about 210,000 clones listed, 80% to 90% were seen once; the top ten hold 3% to 4%. The chain uses TRBV4-3 and TRBJ2-1; 13 bases align to TRBD2. Sequencing input: PBMCs or T cells enriched from blood (not recorded which). This receptor was taken from a woman in her 40s with acute COVID-19. The CDR3 bases are TGCGCCAGCAGCCAAGAAACTAGCGGGAGGGCCGTTGACAATGAGCAGTTCTTC. Translating it yields CASSQETSGRAVDNEQFF.